This is a list of T cell receptor beta chains from one sample in a study of blood T cell repertoires in COVID-19. Profiled with immunoSEQ multiplex PCR; TCRdb holds only in-frame clones, not every one. The table has about 59,000 clones, 70% to 80% seen once. The sequenced material came from peripheral blood. These receptors all stem from a man between 60 and 75 years old with acute or convalescent COVID-19. CDR3s include the opening cysteine and the closing phenylalanine or tryptophan. Clone size appears in some rows only: once, few, many, or a class for an expanded clone.

j_call v_call clone_size cdr3_aa
TRBJ1-1 TRBV28 NA CASSLNAFRTGVNTEAFF
TRBJ2-1 TRBV29-1 NA CSVEGKSSGAYNEQFF
TRBJ2-2 TRBV5-1 NA CASSRRGDRTSGKTGELFF
TRBJ2-7 TRBV2 NA CASSEPTSGSYEQYF
TRBJ1-2 TRBV6-6 NA CACYSKAEYGYTF
TRBJ2-2 TRBV5-8 NA CASSLRLGRTGELFF
TRBJ1-4 TRBV18 NA CASSAGQIATNEKLFF
TRBJ2-7 TRBV5-6 NA CASSQIGGAAYEQYF
TRBJ1-1 TRBV9 once CASSVGNRNTEAFF
TRBJ1-2 TRBV18 NA CASSPGQGAVYGYTF
TRBJ1-1 TRBV27 once CASSPTGARGNTEAFF
TRBJ2-5 TRBV6-5 NA CASSYETRQETQYF
TRBJ2-3 TRBV11-3 NA CASSLDQRSSGRIADTQYF
TRBJ2-2 TRBV11-2 NA CASSFGGLDLVGELFF
TRBJ1-4 TRBV28 few CASSFRRMTGDNEKLFF
TRBJ1-1 TRBV9 once CASSVEGAGNTEAFF
TRBJ2-3 TRBV7-3 few CASSLQTSEITDTQYF
TRBJ2-3 TRBV18 NA CASSPDRGTDTQYF
TRBJ2-1 TRBV3-1/TRBV3-2 NA CASSQEGLSIYNEQFF
TRBJ2-1 TRBV5-1 NA CASTLTPRNHEQFF
TRBJ2-3 TRBV24-1 NA CATSDSGTGNTDTQYF
TRBJ2-3 TRBV20-1 NA CSARTGNTQYF
TRBJ2-3 TRBV12-3/TRBV12-4 NA CASSPGGDTQYF
TRBJ1-1 TRBV29-1 NA CSVSRATEAFF
TRBJ1-2 TRBV5-1 few CASSPWQGDGYTF
TRBJ1-3 TRBV28 NA CASSLTRALSGNTIYF